The subject of this entry is one T cell receptor (beta chain). Its antigen is currently unknown. Given a far larger clone just one base away, this is likely a sequencing read error. Time point indicated: newly diagnosed GD, antithyroid drugs for less than 3 months. PBMC-extracted RNA yielded the TCR library. This sample was taken from a study of regulatory T cells in long-lasting Graves disease. The germline CDR1 and CDR2 sequences are SGHNT and YENEEA. Unmatched junction bases numbered 14, after V lost 10 bases and J lost 5 bases. This CDR3 spans 15 amino acids. Building the TCR beta libraries relied on iRepertoire HTBI primers, and CDR3 regions underwent Arm-PCR. TCRdb re-analysed the multiplex PCR reads in MiXCR, keeping a single row per CDR3 protein. The data contain about 240,000 distinct CDR3 sequences, 20% to 25% of them singletons. Findings and limits, study-wide: Persistent Graves' patients showed less TCR diversity than newly diagnosed patients showed. New patients shared 950 to 1,000 public clonotypes, fewer than the approximately 2,500 shared by persistent patients. Favored gene segments in persistent disease were TRBV28, TRBJ1-2 and TRBJ2-5.

The origin of this receptor is a female donor with Graves disease. The sequenced sample was peripheral blood mononuclear cells (PBMCs), obtained at new diagnosis, from a patient treated with antithyroid drugs. The V gene is TRBV11-3, the J gene TRBJ2-5; 9 bases align to TRBD1. The DNA of the CDR3 is TGTGCCAACAGTCTTACAGGGGGCCCTCGGGAGACCCAGTACTTC. This gives the protein CANSLTGGPRETQYF.